This T cell receptor beta chain was documented in a study of blood T cell repertoires in COVID-19. Study context: PBMCs, B-cell-depleted T cells, or T cells were the source of the cDNA or gDNA that made up the material.

Sequencing was performed with immunoSEQ multiplex PCR; in TCRdb, only in-frame clones are kept and a portion is missing. The sample shows about 250,000 clones, approximately 86% of them seen only once. Per the germline V gene, CDR1 is ENHRY and CDR2 is SYGVKD. The CDR3 consists of 14 residues. V was clipped by 6 bases and J by 4 bases; unmatched bases: 2. In assigning cohorts, the study relied on participant-reported clinical history. Two negative PCRs, clearance, or symptom resolution were required of recovered Cohort 3 donors. The material sequenced was PBMCs or T cells enriched from blood (not recorded which). The chain links TRBV10-3 to TRBJ2-2, with 10 nucleotides matching TRBD2. This TCR was sampled from a woman between 50 and 59 years old who had recovered from COVID-19. CDR3 region: CAIRLAGGTGELFF. CDR3 DNA: TGTGCCATCAGATTAGCGGGAGGCACCGGGGAGCTGTTTTTT.